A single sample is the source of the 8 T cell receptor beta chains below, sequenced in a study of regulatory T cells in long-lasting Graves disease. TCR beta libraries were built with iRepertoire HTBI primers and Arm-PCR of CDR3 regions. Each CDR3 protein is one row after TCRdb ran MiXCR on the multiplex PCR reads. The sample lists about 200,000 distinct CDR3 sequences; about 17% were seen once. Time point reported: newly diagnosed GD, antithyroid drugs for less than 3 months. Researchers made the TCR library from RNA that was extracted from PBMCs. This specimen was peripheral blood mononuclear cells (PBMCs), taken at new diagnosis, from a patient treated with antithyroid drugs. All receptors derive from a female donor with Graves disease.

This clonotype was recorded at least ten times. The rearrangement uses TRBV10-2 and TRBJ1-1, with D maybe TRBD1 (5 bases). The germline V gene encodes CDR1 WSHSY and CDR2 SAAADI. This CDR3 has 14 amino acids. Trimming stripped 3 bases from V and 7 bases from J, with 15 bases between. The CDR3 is CASSDRPQGLEAFF. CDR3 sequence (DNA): TGCGCCAGCAGTGACCGTCCCCAGGGCCTTGAAGCTTTCTTT.

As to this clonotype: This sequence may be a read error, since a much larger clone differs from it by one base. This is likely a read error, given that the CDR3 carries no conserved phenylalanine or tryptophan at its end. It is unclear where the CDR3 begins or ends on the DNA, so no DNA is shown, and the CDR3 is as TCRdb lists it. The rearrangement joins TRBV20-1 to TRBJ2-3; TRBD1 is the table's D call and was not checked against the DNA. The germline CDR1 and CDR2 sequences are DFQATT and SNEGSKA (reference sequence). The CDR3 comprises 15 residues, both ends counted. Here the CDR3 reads CSARDYRSADYEQYL.

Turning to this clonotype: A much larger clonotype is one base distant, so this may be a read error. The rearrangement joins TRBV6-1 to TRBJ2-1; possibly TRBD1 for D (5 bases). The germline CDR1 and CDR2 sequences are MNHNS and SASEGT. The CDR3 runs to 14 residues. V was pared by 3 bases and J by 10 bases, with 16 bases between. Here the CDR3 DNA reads TGTGCCAGCAGTGATATGGGGCCGCAACACGAGCAGTTCTTC. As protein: CASSDMGPQHEQFF.

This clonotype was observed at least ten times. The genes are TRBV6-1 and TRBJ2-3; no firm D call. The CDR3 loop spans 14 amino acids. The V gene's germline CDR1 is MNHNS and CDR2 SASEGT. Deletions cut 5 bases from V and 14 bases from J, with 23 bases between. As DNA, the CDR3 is TGTGCCAGCAGTACCGGGTTCCCCTTACCATCGGGGTATTTT. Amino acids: CASSTGFPLPSGYF.

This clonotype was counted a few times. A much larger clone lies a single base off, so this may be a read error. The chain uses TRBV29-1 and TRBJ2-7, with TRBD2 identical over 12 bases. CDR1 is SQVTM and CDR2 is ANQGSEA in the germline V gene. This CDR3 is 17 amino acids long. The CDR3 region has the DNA TGCAGCGTTCGGGGCCCTAGCGGGAGGGCCGATACCTACGAGCGGTACTTC. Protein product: CSVRGPSGRADTYERYF.

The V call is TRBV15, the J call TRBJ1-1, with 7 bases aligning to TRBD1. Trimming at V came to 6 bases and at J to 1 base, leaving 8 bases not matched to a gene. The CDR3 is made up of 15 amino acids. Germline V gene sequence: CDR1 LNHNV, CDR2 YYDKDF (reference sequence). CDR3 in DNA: TGTGCCACCAGGCTGTTTGGGACAGCGAACACTGAAGCTTTCTTT. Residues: CATRLFGTANTEAFF.

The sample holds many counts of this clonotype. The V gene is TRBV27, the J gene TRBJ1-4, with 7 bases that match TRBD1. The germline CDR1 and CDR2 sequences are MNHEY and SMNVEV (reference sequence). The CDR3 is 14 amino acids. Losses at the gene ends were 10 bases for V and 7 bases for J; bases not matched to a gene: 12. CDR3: CATQNRGRGEKLFF. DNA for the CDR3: TGTGCCACCCAAAACAGGGGCCGTGGTGAAAAACTGTTTTTT. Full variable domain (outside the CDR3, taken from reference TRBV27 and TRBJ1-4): EAQVTQNPRYLITVTGKKLTVTCSQNMNHEYMSWYRQDPGLGLRQIYYSMNVEVTDKGDVPEGYKVSRKEKRNFPLILESPSPNQTSLYFCATQNRGRGEKLFFGSGTQLSVL.

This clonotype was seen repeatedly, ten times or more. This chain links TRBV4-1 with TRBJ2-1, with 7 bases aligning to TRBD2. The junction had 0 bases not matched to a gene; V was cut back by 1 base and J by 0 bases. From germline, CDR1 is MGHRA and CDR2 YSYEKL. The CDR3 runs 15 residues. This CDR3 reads CASSQGTSSYNEQFF. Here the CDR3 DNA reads TGCGCCAGCAGCCAAGGGACTAGCTCCTACAATGAGCAGTTCTTC.